The 23 T cell receptor beta chains in this list originate from one sample, sequenced in a study of blood T cells in healthy people across ages (dated by TCRdb to the mid-2010s). Libraries came from 5' RACE. Sequencing was carried out with an Illumina HiSeq 2500. A second PCR of about 7 to 12 cycles was run with a J-beta primer mix and a sample-barcoded 5' primer. The public sequencing data were trimmed at Q25 with fastp and processed into clonotypes with MiXCR by TCRdb, which kept only in-frame beta chains. Rows are unified per CDR3 protein, each entry keeping the most common DNA and genes. The sample includes about 800,000 distinct CDR3 sequences, with around half observed a single time. The ten largest clones add up to approximately 18% of the sample. What was sequenced was blood. The receptor source for this set is a man older than 75 in good health.

V is TRBV4-3 and J is TRBJ2-1; D uncertain. Germline V gene data show CDR1 as LGHNA and CDR2 as YSLEER. V lost 0 bases, J lost 7 bases, and 4 bases lay in between. CDR3 length: 12 residues. As DNA, the CDR3 is TGCGCCAGCAGCCAAGAAGTGAATGAGCAGTTCTTC. This sequence encodes CASSQEVNEQFF.

The rearrangement joins TRBV6-2 or TRBV6-3 to TRBJ2-5; tentative D call: TRBD2 (5 bases). With the DNA end fitting TRBJ2-7 better, the J assignment may be wrong. Germline V CDR1 and CDR2: MNHEY, SVGEGT. The CDR3 loop spans 13 amino acids. CDR3 in DNA: TGTGCCAGCAGCCGGGATCCAATTTCCGAGCAGTACTTC. Protein product: CASSRDPISEQYF.

The chain uses TRBV30 and TRBJ2-1; 10 positions match TRBD2. The CDR3 contains 16 residues. J was trimmed by 8 bases and V by 3 bases; bases with no gene match: 13. The V gene's germline CDR1 is GTSNPN and CDR2 SVGIG (reference sequence). CDR3 sequence: CAWRKGGSGRIDEQFF. CDR3 in DNA: TGTGCCTGGAGAAAGGGGGGTAGCGGGAGGATCGATGAGCAGTTCTTC.

Of note for this clonotype: This may come from a read error, since a much larger clone is one base off. The chain recombines TRBV29-1 with TRBJ2-3; 8 positions agree with TRBD2. Unmatched junction bases numbered 9, after V lost 3 bases and J lost 7 bases. This CDR3 region has 14 residues. Germline V CDR1 and CDR2: SQVTM, ANQGSEA. CDR3 protein: CSVEAAGDAYTQYF. The CDR3 nucleotides read TGCAGCGTTGAGGCAGCGGGAGACGCATATACGCAGTATTTT.

The CDR3 DNA reads as TGTGCCAGCAGCGCGAGGACTAGCGGGGACTACAATGAGCAGTTCTTC. Translated, it gives CASSARTSGDYNEQFF. V gene TRBV9 combines with J gene TRBJ2-1, with TRBD2 identical over 12 bases. V gave up 3 bases and J gave up 3 bases; unmatched junction bases: 4. This CDR3 has 16 amino acids. CDR1 is SGDLS, CDR2 YYNGEE, per germline.

This clonotype was picked up a small number of times. This chain links TRBV7-2 with TRBJ2-7, with 8 bases lining up with TRBD2. Germline CDR1 SGHTA, CDR2 FQGNSA. J lost 3 bases, V lost 5 bases, and 6 bases had no gene match. The CDR3 sequence is 14 residues long. The CDR3 region is CASSAGGHLYEQYF. As DNA, the CDR3 is TGTGCCAGCAGCGCGGGGGGCCATCTCTACGAGCAGTACTTC.

This chain links TRBV5-1 with TRBJ1-5, with TRBD1 as a possible D gene (5 bases). CDR1 is SGHRS and CDR2 is YFSETQ in the germline V gene. Trimming stripped 1 base from V and 5 bases from J, with 13 bases between. CDR3 size: 15 residues. For the CDR3, the DNA is TGCGCCAGCAGCTTGAGCGAGGGGAGTGATCAGCCCCAGCATTTT. Its protein product is CASSLSEGSDQPQHF.

The chain couples TRBV20-1 to TRBJ1-6; perhaps TRBD1 as D (5 bases). The length of the CDR3 is 13 residues. With 3 bases removed from V and 7 bases from J, the gap between germline ends came to 10 bases. Per germline, CDR1 DFQATT and CDR2 SNEGSKA (reference sequence). The CDR3 is CSARRDRNSPLHF. The CDR3 nucleotides are TGCAGTGCTAGGAGGGACCGCAATTCACCCCTCCACTTT.

J is TRBJ2-7 and V is TRBV12-3 or TRBV12-4; the D is unclear. The assigned J gene may be wrong: the sequence end matches TRBJ2-5 better. The CDR3 is 13 amino acids. This CDR3 is CASSVSVSGTQYF. CDR3 DNA: TGTGCCAGCAGTGTATCAGTTTCGGGGACCCAGTACTTC.

This clonotype was counted between two and nine times. This sequence joins TRBV7-9 and TRBJ1-2, with D maybe TRBD1 (6 bases). The CDR3 runs 13 residues. The ends were cut back, 1 base at V and 8 bases at J, with 11 bases in the middle. Germline CDR1 and CDR2: SEHNR and FQNEAQ (reference sequence). For the CDR3, the DNA is TGTGCCAGCAGCTTAGAACAGAGGGGGGGCTACACCTTC. Residues: CASSLEQRGGYTF. The complete variable domain, with remaining parts taken from reference TRBV7-9 and TRBJ1-2, reads DTGVSQNPRHKITKRGQNVTFRCDPISEHNRLYWYRQTLGQGPEFLTYFQNEAQLEKSRLLSDRFSAERPKGSFSTLEIQRTEQGDSAMYLCASSLEQRGGYTFGSGTRLTVV.

The chain is built from TRBV20-1 and TRBJ2-3; D unresolved. V was pared by 4 bases and J by 5 bases, with 13 bases between. CDR1 DFQATT and CDR2 SNEGSKA come from the germline V gene (reference sequence). The CDR3 totals 13 residues. The CDR3 DNA reads TGCAGTGCTATTCCCCCGGGCATAGATACGCAGTATTTT. It yields the protein CSAIPPGIDTQYF.

Worth noting for this clonotype: The junction differs from germline at one of its ends, possibly a read error. This chain's CDR3 is CASSLGREGPNVQFF. In DNA, the CDR3 is TGCGCCAGCAGCTTGGGGCGGGAGGGCCCCAATGTGCAGTTCTTC. The chain is built from TRBV5-1 and TRBJ2-1; 9 bases match TRBD2. Germline V gene data show CDR1 as SGHRS and CDR2 as YFSETQ. CDR3 size: 15 residues.

This rearrangement joins TRBV28 to TRBJ1-2; perhaps TRBD1 as D (5 bases). Per germline, CDR1 MDHEN and CDR2 SYDVKM. Trimming stripped 8 bases from V and 8 bases from J, with 15 bases between. There are 12 residues in the CDR3. In DNA, the CDR3 is TGTGCCAGCGTGGAGAGGGGCTTCGGCTACACCTTC. Protein product: CASVERGFGYTF.

The rearrangement uses TRBV4-3 and TRBJ2-3, with a tentative D call TRBD2 (5 bases). Trimming left V 4 bases short and J 0 bases short, with 11 bases between. Germline V lookup: CDR1 LGHNA, CDR2 YSLEER. This CDR3 comprises 15 residues. The CDR3 region has the DNA TGCGCCAGCAGCCTCCAGCGGTCTAGCACAGATACGCAGTATTTT. Encoded protein: CASSLQRSSTDTQYF.

The chain recombines TRBV29-1 with TRBJ1-2; the D is unclear. There are 12 residues in the CDR3. V gave up 0 bases and J gave up 4 bases, with 6 bases separating them. Germline V CDR1 and CDR2: SQVTM, ANQGSEA. The DNA for the CDR3 is TGCAGCGTTGAAGATGACTCCTATGGCTACACCTTC. It translates to CSVEDDSYGYTF.

The rearrangement links TRBV2 to TRBJ2-5; 12 positions agree with TRBD2. Looked up from germline, CDR1 is SNHLY and CDR2 is FYNNEI. The CDR3 length is 16 residues. The trim removed 6 bases at V and 5 bases at J, leaving 10 bases unmatched. The CDR3 nucleotides read TGTGCCAGCAGCCTATACGGACTAGCGGGAAGCGAGACCCAGTACTTC. Residues: CASSLYGLAGSETQYF.

About this clonotype itself: A much larger clone lies a single base off, so this may be a read error. The J gene is TRBJ2-3, the V gene TRBV15; D not certain. Germline CDR1 and CDR2: LNHNV and YYDKDF (reference sequence). This CDR3 region has 13 residues. CDR3 residues: CAASRDRTDTQYF. In nucleotides, the CDR3 is TGTGCCGCCAGCAGAGATAGGACAGATACGCAGTATTTT.

This clonotype was seen only once. One base away lies a much larger clone, so this may be a sequencing read error. The chain is built from TRBV29-1 and TRBJ2-7; perhaps D is TRBD1 or TRBD2 (5 bases each). The CDR3 covers 12 residues. Germline CDR1 and CDR2: SQVTM and ANQGSEA. The CDR3 coding sequence is TGCAGCGTTGAAGAAGTCGGGGACGAGCAGAACTTC. Residues: CSVEEVGDEQNF.

The chain recombines TRBV27 with TRBJ2-7; 9 bases fit TRBD2. The ends lost 6 bases at V and 2 bases at J; junction bases unmatched: 11. The germline CDR1 and CDR2 sequences are MNHEY and SMNVEV (reference sequence). This CDR3 comprises 16 residues. The CDR3 here is CASRSSAGGPPYEQYF. The CDR3 DNA reads TGTGCCAGCAGATCATCGGCGGGAGGGCCTCCCTACGAGCAGTACTTC.

The chain employs TRBV20-1 and TRBJ1-1, with 9 bases matching TRBD1. This CDR3 is 14 amino acids long. CDR1 and CDR2 from the germline V gene are DFQATT and SNEGSKA (reference sequence). The ends lost 6 bases at V and 4 bases at J; junction bases unmatched: 9. The CDR3 nucleotides read TGCAGTGCCCTCTACGGACAGGGGATCACTGAAGCTTTCTTT. The encoded protein is CSALYGQGITEAFF.

This clonotype was recorded many times. The rearrangement links TRBV29-1 to TRBJ1-5; D not certain. Germline V gene sequence: CDR1 SQVTM, CDR2 ANQGSEA. The CDR3 is 12 residues long. V was cut by 4 bases and J by 7 bases, with 11 bases left in between. The CDR3 sequence is CSVGEVGQPQHF. The DNA for the CDR3 is TGCAGCGTTGGGGAGGTTGGGCAGCCCCAGCATTTT. Filled out from reference TRBV29-1 and TRBJ1-5, the complete variable domain reads SAVISQKPSRDICQRGTSLTIQCQVDSQVTMMFWYRQQPGQSLTLIATANQGSEATYESGFVIDKFPISRPNLTFSTLTVSNMSPEDSSIYLCSVGEVGQPQHFGDGTRLSIL.

In its sample, this clonotype was seen a few times. The V call is TRBV7-9, the J call TRBJ2-3; no definite D call. This CDR3 region has 15 residues. Trimming pared 1 base from V and 0 bases from J, leaving 8 bases between. The germline V gene encodes CDR1 SEHNR and CDR2 FQNEAQ (reference sequence). As DNA, the CDR3 is TGTGCCAGCAGCTTAGTTTTAGGGAGCACAGATACGCAGTATTTT. Translation gives CASSLVLGSTDTQYF. The full variable domain, with the rest looked up from reference TRBV7-9 and TRBJ2-3, is DTGVSQNPRHKITKRGQNVTFRCDPISEHNRLYWYRQTLGQGPEFLTYFQNEAQLEKSRLLSDRFSAERPKGSFSTLEIQRTEQGDSAMYLCASSLVLGSTDTQYFGPGTRLTVL.

The chain has TRBV10-3 and TRBJ1-1, with a tentative D call TRBD1 (5 bases). CDR1 and CDR2 (germline): ENHRY, SYGVKD. The CDR3 extends over 14 amino acids. Trimming took off 2 bases at V and 1 base at J, with 8 bases between the two ends. The CDR3 region is CAISEQGRNTEAFF. The CDR3 bases are TGTGCCATCAGTGAGCAGGGAAGGAACACTGAAGCTTTCTTT.